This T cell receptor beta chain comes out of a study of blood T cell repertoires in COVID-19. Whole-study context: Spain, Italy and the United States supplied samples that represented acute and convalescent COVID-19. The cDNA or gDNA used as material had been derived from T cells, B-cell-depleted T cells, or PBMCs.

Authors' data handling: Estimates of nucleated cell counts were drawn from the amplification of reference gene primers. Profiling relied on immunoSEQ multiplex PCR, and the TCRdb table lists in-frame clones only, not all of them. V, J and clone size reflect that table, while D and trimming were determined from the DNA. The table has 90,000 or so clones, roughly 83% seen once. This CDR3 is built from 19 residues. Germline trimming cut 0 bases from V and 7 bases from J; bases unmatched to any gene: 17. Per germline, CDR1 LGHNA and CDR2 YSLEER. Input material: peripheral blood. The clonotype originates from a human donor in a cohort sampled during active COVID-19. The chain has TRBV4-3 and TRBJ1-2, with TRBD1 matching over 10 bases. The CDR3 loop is CASSQDIRDRGPDRGGYTF. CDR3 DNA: TGCGCCAGCAGCCAAGATATTCGGGACAGGGGACCGGATAGAGGTGGCTACACCTTC.